This entry lists 26 T cell receptor beta chains sequenced from one sample in a study of identical twins. TCRdb passed the 5' RACE reads through MiXCR, listing each CDR3 protein once. This table has a few hundred thousand distinct CDR3 sequences, around a tenth appearing once. This same sample was also taken into another study, of yellow fever vaccine responses in identical twins.

Input material: PBMCs. The source of these receptors is a woman in her late teens or twenties in good health.

The V call is TRBV12-3 or TRBV12-4, the J call TRBJ2-3, with D perhaps given as TRBD1 or TRBD2 (5 bases each). V dropped 2 bases and J dropped 5 bases, with 8 bases sitting between them. This CDR3 spans 13 amino acids. For the CDR3, the DNA is TGTGCCAGCAGTTTATGGGGGTTAGATACGCAGTATTTT. Its translation: CASSLWGLDTQYF.

This clonotype was found a few times. The gene calls are TRBV28 and TRBJ1-1; 7 nucleotides match TRBD1. The ends lost 7 bases at V and 0 bases at J; junction bases unmatched: 5. CDR1 is MDHEN and CDR2 is SYDVKM in the germline V gene. The CDR3 totals 14 residues. The CDR3 loop is CASIEGALNTEAFF. The CDR3 DNA follows: TGTGCCAGCATCGAGGGGGCCTTGAACACTGAAGCTTTCTTT.

This clonotype has just a few counts. The V gene is TRBV7-9, the J gene TRBJ2-5; D perhaps matches TRBD1 (6 bases). The CDR3 has 14 residues. Trimming took 5 bases from V and 5 from J, leaving 15 bases between them. Per germline, CDR1 SEHNR and CDR2 FQNEAQ (reference sequence). The CDR3 DNA reads TGTGCCAGCAGCCCCCCACAGGGAGAGGAGACCCAGTACTTC. Amino acid sequence: CASSPPQGEETQYF.

This clonotype was recorded at least ten times. This sequence joins TRBV20-1 and TRBJ2-7; no clear D gene. Germline-derived CDR1 and CDR2 are DFQATT and SNEGSKA (reference sequence). There are 13 residues in the CDR3. The V end lost 4 bases, the J end lost 5 bases, and 15 bases lay between the germline ends. DNA of the CDR3: TGCAGTGCTATTAGGCCTCTTTCCCACGAGCAGTACTTC. Its translation: CSAIRPLSHEQYF.

There are many counts of this clonotype. The junction and the germline gene differ at one end; a read error may be behind it. CDR3 sequence: CSARIQEGRNPF. CDR3 bases: TGCAGTGCTCGCATACAAGAGGGCCGCAACCCATTC. This chain links TRBV20-1 with TRBJ2-7; maybe TRBD2 (5 bases). The CDR3 totals 12 residues. The germline CDR1 and CDR2 sequences are DFQATT and SNEGSKA (reference sequence).

This clonotype was seen a few times. The chain is built from TRBV4-3 and TRBJ2-5; 8 bases line up with TRBD1. J lost 4 bases, V lost 3 bases, and 7 bases had no gene match. There are 15 residues in the CDR3. CDR1 LGHNA and CDR2 YSLEER come from the germline V gene. CDR3 DNA sequence: TGCGCCAGCAGCCACCTGACAGGGGCAGGAGAGACCCAGTACTTC. This encodes CASSHLTGAGETQYF.

V and J are TRBV6-5 and TRBJ2-1, with D possibly called TRBD1 or TRBD2 (5 bases each). CDR1 and CDR2 (germline): MNHEY, SVGAGI. CDR3 length: 19 amino acids. V was shortened by 2 bases and J by 6 bases, with 26 bases between the two germline ends. Here the CDR3 reads CASSYRAAGRGVVFNEQFF. CDR3 coding DNA: TGTGCCAGCAGTTACCGGGCAGCTGGTCGGGGCGTTGTGTTCAATGAGCAGTTCTTC.

This clonotype was counted at least ten times. The CDR3 loop reads CASSSGQGASTGELFF. CDR3 nucleotides: TGCGCCAGCAGCTCGGGACAGGGGGCAAGCACCGGGGAGCTGTTTTTT. The chain links TRBV5-1 to TRBJ2-2, with 12 bases fitting TRBD1. Germline CDR1 and CDR2: SGHRS and YFSETQ. The CDR3 sequence is 16 residues long. Trimming removed 3 bases from V and 4 bases from J; junction bases left unmatched: 4.

This clonotype was counted at least ten times. The V gene is TRBV2, the J gene TRBJ2-7; D call uncertain. The CDR3 is made up of 12 amino acids. The V end lost 2 bases, the J end lost 7 bases, and 9 bases lay between the germline ends. From germline, CDR1 is SNHLY and CDR2 FYNNEI. The CDR3, as DNA: TGTGCCAGCAGTGAACGGGCCCGGGAGCAGTACTTC. This encodes CASSERAREQYF.

This clonotype was counted many times. J is TRBJ2-1 and V is TRBV5-1, with D perhaps TRBD2 (7 bases). The germline V gene has CDR1 SGHRS and CDR2 YFSETQ. The CDR3 covers 13 residues. The V end lost 6 bases, the J end lost 6 bases, and 13 bases lay between the germline ends. Written as DNA, the CDR3 is TGCGCCAGCAAGAGGGGGGGCGTCAATGAGCAGTTCTTC. It yields the protein CASKRGGVNEQFF.

The chain is built from TRBV6-1 and TRBJ1-5; D gene uncertain. This CDR3 spans 14 amino acids. V dropped 6 bases and J dropped 3 bases, with 12 bases sitting between them. Per the germline V gene, CDR1 is MNHNS and CDR2 is SASEGT. The CDR3 region has the DNA TGTGCCAGCAGCACCGACGGATACAATCAGCCCCAGCATTTT. Protein: CASSTDGYNQPQHF.

The chain joins TRBV4-3 to TRBJ2-5, with D perhaps TRBD1 or TRBD2 (5 bases each). Germline CDR1 and CDR2: LGHNA and YSLEER. The germline V and J ends were trimmed by 0 bases and 4 bases, with 12 bases remaining between them. The CDR3 spans 15 residues. CDR3 residues: CASSQDRAGRETQYF. The CDR3 DNA sequence: TGCGCCAGCAGCCAAGATCGGGCAGGGAGAGAGACCCAGTACTTC.

This clonotype appeared a few times. This chain links TRBV6-5 with TRBJ2-1; 8 bases fit TRBD1. Trimming at V came to 0 bases and at J to 8 bases, leaving 6 bases not matched to a gene. The CDR3 covers 15 residues. The germline V gene encodes CDR1 MNHEY and CDR2 SVGAGI. CDR3 bases: TGTGCCAGCAGTTACTCGCCGGCAGGGGGCTATGAGCAGTTCTTC. Protein product: CASSYSPAGGYEQFF.

This clonotype was seen only a few times. V and J are TRBV7-9 and TRBJ2-3; the match to TRBD2 covers 8 bases. J was trimmed by 5 bases and V by 1 base; bases with no gene match: 11. The CDR3 has 17 residues. Germline V lookup: CDR1 SEHNR, CDR2 FQNEAQ (reference sequence). The CDR3 coding sequence is TGTGCCAGCAGCTTAGAGGCAACGGGAGGGCCGGGAGATACGCAGTATTTT. Encoded protein: CASSLEATGGPGDTQYF.

The genes are TRBV2 and TRBJ2-5; 9 nucleotides agree with TRBD1. The CDR3 loop spans 11 amino acids. Germline loops: CDR1 SNHLY, CDR2 FYNNEI. J gave up 4 bases and V 11 bases, and 2 bases lay outside the gene matches. CDR3 loop: CAVQGAETQYF. CDR3 in DNA: TGTGCCGTACAGGGGGCAGAGACCCAGTACTTC.

This clonotype was seen repeatedly, ten times or more. The chain employs TRBV5-1 and TRBJ2-2; 10 bases fit TRBD2. Germline V CDR1 and CDR2: SGHRS, YFSETQ. J lost 5 bases, V lost 3 bases, and 7 bases had no gene match. The CDR3 spans 16 residues. CDR3 nucleotides: TGCGCCAGCAGCTCGTCAGCGGGAGGGCCTACCGGGGAGCTGTTTTTT. Translation: CASSSSAGGPTGELFF.

This clonotype was recorded a few times. The V and J genes are TRBV16 and TRBJ2-2; perhaps D is TRBD1 or TRBD2 (7 bases each). Germline loops: CDR1 KGHSY, CDR2 FQNENV. The V and J ends lost 3 bases and 3 bases respectively, with 14 bases between them. There are 16 residues in the CDR3. The CDR3 spells CASSHDREGHTGELFF. CDR3 coding DNA: TGTGCCAGCAGCCATGACAGGGAGGGGCACACCGGGGAGCTGTTTTTT.

This clonotype was recorded at least ten times. The chain links TRBV5-1 to TRBJ2-7; tentative D call: TRBD1 (5 bases). The ends were cut back, 0 bases at V and 3 bases at J, with 13 bases in the middle. This CDR3 region has 15 residues. Germline loops: CDR1 SGHRS, CDR2 YFSETQ. As DNA, the CDR3 is TGCGCCAGCAGCTTGGACCCGGACCAGGGCTACGAGCAGTACTTC. The encoded protein is CASSLDPDQGYEQYF.

This chain connects TRBV28 to TRBJ1-2, with a tentative D call TRBD1 (6 bases). With 5 bases removed from V and 4 bases from J, the gap between germline ends came to 14 bases. From germline, CDR1 is MDHEN and CDR2 SYDVKM. This CDR3 spans 14 amino acids. CDR3 nucleotide sequence: TGTGCCAGCAGTCTCATACAGGGTGGCTATGGCTACACCTTC. It codes for CASSLIQGGYGYTF.

This clonotype turned up a few times. The rearrangement uses TRBV6-1 and TRBJ1-6, with TRBD1 identical over 10 bases. V dropped 6 bases and J dropped 5; count of bases not matched to a gene: 7. This CDR3 contains 16 residues. CDR1 and CDR2 (germline): MNHNS, SASEGT. CDR3 DNA sequence: TGTGCCAGCAGATCGGGACAGGGGAGGAATAATTCACCCCTCCACTTT. Its protein product is CASRSGQGRNNSPLHF.

This clonotype was seen at least ten times. The rearrangement uses TRBV12-3 or TRBV12-4 and TRBJ2-2; D is perhaps TRBD1 (5 bases). V lost 5 bases, J lost 5 bases, and 18 bases lay in between. There are 16 residues in the CDR3. The CDR3 nucleotides read TGTGCCAGCAGTCTGACAGTAACCGCCCAGACCGGGGAGCTGTTTTTT. The encoded protein is CASSLTVTAQTGELFF.

Ten or more counts support this clonotype. The rearrangement links TRBV12-3 or TRBV12-4 to TRBJ2-7; D is unclear. V was pared by 5 bases and J by 2 bases, with 22 bases between. CDR3 length equals 17 residues. CDR3: CASSPPEAEHSTYEQYF. In DNA form, the CDR3 reads TGTGCCAGCAGTCCACCTGAGGCGGAACACTCGACCTACGAGCAGTACTTC.

This clonotype was seen at least ten times. The genes are TRBV24-1 and TRBJ2-1; D possibly matches TRBD1 or TRBD2 (5 bases each). The length of the CDR3 is 14 residues. In germline, CDR1 is KGHDR, CDR2 SFDVKD. Trimming cost V 7 bases and J 0 bases, with 9 bases left between them. CDR3 DNA: TGTGCCACCAGGGGACCGCTCTCCTACAATGAGCAGTTCTTC. Its translation: CATRGPLSYNEQFF.

The J gene is TRBJ2-2, the V gene TRBV5-1, with 8 bases lining up with TRBD2. The CDR3 is 16 amino acids. J lost 0 bases, V lost 0 bases, and 1 base had no gene match. Germline V CDR1 and CDR2: SGHRS, YFSETQ. The CDR3 protein is CASSLVLAANTGELFF. In DNA form, the CDR3 reads TGCGCCAGCAGCTTGGTACTAGCGGCGAACACCGGGGAGCTGTTTTTT.

This clonotype was picked up a small number of times. The rearrangement joins TRBV3-1 to TRBJ2-4; 13 positions match TRBD2. The length of the CDR3 is 17 residues. The ends lost 1 base at V and 5 bases at J; junction bases unmatched: 5. The V gene's germline CDR1 is LGHDT and CDR2 YNNKEL (reference sequence). The CDR3 coding sequence is TGTGCCAGCAGCCAAGCCGGACTAGCGGGGGATGAAAACATTCAGTACTTC. Translating it yields CASSQAGLAGDENIQYF.

The rearrangement uses TRBV7-2 and TRBJ2-3; D may be TRBD1 or TRBD2 (5 bases each). CDR3 length: 15 amino acids. Deletions cut 2 bases from V and 1 base from J, with 10 bases between. Per the germline V gene, CDR1 is SGHTA and CDR2 is FQGNSA. DNA for the CDR3: TGTGCCAGCAGCTTATTAGTGGGGGGCACAGATACGCAGTATTTT. Encoded protein: CASSLLVGGTDTQYF.